This TCR beta chain was profiled in a study of vaccination and CD4 T cells after COVID-19. Study overall: Sampling after COVID took place at a median of around 110 days (range 35 to 161) following diagnosis. Findings and caveats of the study: For convalescent patients, 304 of the 307 vaccine-specific clones analyzed were classified as spike mono-reactive. Detection of a median roughly 87% of reactive clones in convalescent patients was confined to the period after vaccination.

As to this clonotype: The antigen remains unidentified.

Germline values: CDR1 MDHEN, CDR2 SYDVKM. V shed 5 bases and J 0 bases; nucleotides not matched to a gene: 8. There are 18 residues in the CDR3. Cultured CD4+ T cell DNA was sequenced using the Oncomine TCR Beta short-read assay. Investigators isolated genomic DNA from cultured CD4+ T cells. TCRdb independently ran MiXCR on the PCR reads; one entry per CDR3 protein. The sample carries fewer than 12,000 distinct CDR3 sequences, 25% to 40% recorded once. The treatment denotes: approximately 9-day PBMC culture with coronavirus spike peptide pools or control peptides (ViraFEST assay). This clonotype was sampled from a human donor who had recovered from COVID-19. What was sequenced was CD4+ T cells from blood, cultured in vitro. The chain couples TRBV28 to TRBJ2-6, with 9 bases aligning to TRBD1. The CDR3: CASSGKGQGLSGANVLTF. CDR3 DNA: TGTGCCAGCAGTGGAAAGGGACAGGGCCTCTCTGGGGCCAACGTCCTGACTTTC.